The 16 T cell receptor beta chains presented below share a single source sample, sequenced in a study of shared clonotypes between healthy human individuals. Sequencing used immunoSEQ multiplex PCR; TCRdb keeps in-frame clones, though not all of them. This table has 1,500,000 or so clones, about 98.5% appearing once. Sequenced: naive CD4+ T cells sorted from blood. The subset denotes: CD45RA+ positively selected. Receptor source: a man in his thirties or forties in good health.

The J gene is TRBJ1-1, the V gene TRBV5-6, with TRBD1 as a possible D gene (6 bases). V shed 2 bases and J shed 4 bases, with 12 bases lying between them. This CDR3 comprises 14 residues. Germline CDR1 reads SGHDT; CDR2 reads YYEEEE. The CDR3 DNA reads TGTGCCAGCAGCTTCTTCGACAGGAGCACTGAAGCTTTCTTT. It specifies CASSFFDRSTEAFF. Using reference TRBV5-6 and TRBJ1-1 for the parts outside the CDR3, the full variable domain is DAGVTQSPTHLIKTRGQQVTLRCSPKSGHDTVSWYQQALGQGPQFIFQYYEEEERQRGNFPDRFSGHQFPNYSSELNVNALLLGDSALYLCASSFFDRSTEAFFGQGTRLTVV.

The V gene is TRBV5-1, the J gene TRBJ2-1; 12 bases are a match to TRBD2. The CDR3 spans 15 residues. With 4 bases clipped from V and 9 bases from J, the junction kept 8 bases outside the gene matches. The germline gives CDR1 SGHRS, CDR2 YFSETQ. In DNA, the CDR3 is TGCGCCAGCAGCCTCCTAGCGGGAGGGCCAGGTGAGCAGTTCTTC. This sequence encodes CASSLLAGGPGEQFF.

The chain uses TRBV9 and TRBJ2-1; TRBD2 agrees at 11 bases. In germline, CDR1 is SGDLS, CDR2 YYNGEE. The CDR3 spans 15 residues. Trimming removed 4 bases from V and 4 bases from J; junction bases left unmatched: 4. The chain's CDR3 is CASSQTSGEYNEQFF. CDR3 DNA sequence: TGTGCCAGCAGCCAGACTAGCGGGGAGTACAATGAGCAGTTCTTC.

This rearrangement joins TRBV2 to TRBJ2-3, with D unresolved. Trimming removed 5 bases from V and 5 bases from J, with 5 bases in between. The germline V gene encodes CDR1 SNHLY and CDR2 FYNNEI. The CDR3 covers 11 residues. CDR3: CASSYRDTQYF. DNA of the CDR3: TGTGCCAGCAGTTACAGAGATACGCAGTATTTT.

Concerning this clone: Within the sample, other DNA sequences also encode this same CDR3. The gene calls are TRBV7-9 and TRBJ2-1, with D possibly TRBD1 on 5 matching bases. V lost 0 bases and J lost 4, with 7 bases in between. This CDR3 is 14 amino acids long. The V gene's germline CDR1 is SEHNR and CDR2 FQNEAQ (reference sequence). The CDR3 region is CASSLASGYNEQFF. The CDR3 DNA sequence: TGTGCCAGCAGCTTAGCCTCAGGGTACAATGAGCAGTTCTTC.

The V gene is TRBV7-2, the J gene TRBJ1-2, with a possible D match to TRBD1 (5 bases). CDR3 length: 15 amino acids. V lost 5 bases, J lost 0 bases, and 13 bases lay in between. Germline V lookup: CDR1 SGHTA, CDR2 FQGNSA. As DNA, the CDR3 is TGTGCCAGCAGCCACGACAGTTTCGCTAACTATGGCTACACCTTC. Its protein is CASSHDSFANYGYTF.

V is TRBV9 and J is TRBJ1-1; the D is unclear. This CDR3 is 12 amino acids long. The germline gives CDR1 SGDLS, CDR2 YYNGEE. The V end was cut by 7 bases, the J end by 2 bases, with 9 bases between. The CDR3 nucleotides read TGTGCCAGCGGGGAAAGAAACACTGAAGCTTTCTTT. Translated: CASGERNTEAFF.

The chain is built from TRBV2 and TRBJ1-4; 7 nucleotides match TRBD1. J gave up 8 bases and V 6 bases, and 15 bases lay outside the gene matches. There are 16 residues in the CDR3. CDR1 is SNHLY and CDR2 is FYNNEI in the germline V gene. The CDR3 here is CASSSMGRTGGEKLFF. In nucleotides, the CDR3 is TGTGCCAGCAGCTCTATGGGCCGGACAGGAGGCGAAAAACTGTTTTTT. The variable domain in full, completed from reference TRBV2 and TRBJ1-4, reads EPEVTQTPSHQVTQMGQEVILRCVPISNHLYFYWYRQILGQKVEFLVSFYNNEISEKSEIFDDQFSVERPDGSNFTLKIRSTKLEDSAMYFCASSSMGRTGGEKLFFGSGTQLSVL.

This sequence joins TRBV18 and TRBJ1-1, with a tentative D call TRBD1 (5 bases). The CDR3 is 15 residues long. The ends were cut back, 2 bases at V and 5 bases at J, with 15 bases in the middle. Looked up from germline, CDR1 is KGHSH and CDR2 is LQKENI. The CDR3 here is CASSPVQVGRTEAFF. Written as DNA, the CDR3 is TGTGCCAGCTCACCAGTCCAGGTGGGGCGGACTGAAGCTTTCTTT.

The V call is TRBV5-1, the J call TRBJ1-2; unclear D gene. In germline, CDR1 is SGHRS, CDR2 YFSETQ. The CDR3 totals 15 residues. The V and J ends lost 4 bases and 0 bases respectively, with 13 bases between them. CDR3 sequence: CASSTGGEANYGYTF. For the CDR3, the DNA is TGCGCCAGCAGCACGGGTGGGGAGGCTAACTATGGCTACACCTTC.

CDR3 DNA sequence: TGTGCCAGCAGCCGCGAGGCAGAACAGCATTTT. This encodes CASSREAEQHF. J is TRBJ1-5 and V is TRBV6-6; unclear D gene. Deletions cut 6 bases from V and 13 bases from J, with 13 bases between. The CDR3 has 11 amino acids. In germline, CDR1 is MNHNY, CDR2 SVGAGI (reference sequence).

The chain recombines TRBV5-5 with TRBJ2-7; a possible D gene is TRBD1 (5 bases). The CDR3 totals 14 residues. V lost 0 bases to trimming and J lost 4 bases, with 11 bases between them. CDR1 is SGHKS, CDR2 YYEKEE, per germline (reference sequence). CDR3 residues: CASSLADRFYEQYF. In DNA, the CDR3 is TGTGCCAGCAGCTTGGCAGACAGATTTTACGAGCAGTACTTC.

This chain connects TRBV27 to TRBJ2-1; D may be TRBD1 or TRBD2 (5 bases each). The CDR3 length is 19 residues. The germline V gene encodes CDR1 MNHEY and CDR2 SMNVEV (reference sequence). V was clipped by 8 bases and J by 0 bases, with 26 bases between them. The CDR3 DNA follows: TGTGCCAGCGGTAACCGACAGCGGCCCTTACCCAGCTCCTACAATGAGCAGTTCTTC. It encodes CASGNRQRPLPSSYNEQFF.

Of note for this clone: This may stem from a read error, because a much larger clone lies one nucleotide away. CDR3 region: CASSGMGTDTQYF. The CDR3 region has the DNA TGTGCCAGCAGTGGAATGGGCACAGATACGCAGTATTTT. The chain carries TRBV5-4 and TRBJ2-3, with no clear D. Trimming removed 5 bases from V and 1 base from J, with 8 bases in between. This CDR3 has 13 residues. Germline lookup yields CDR1 SGHNT and CDR2 YYREEE (reference sequence).

The J gene is TRBJ2-4, the V gene TRBV2; 11 bases agree with TRBD2. Germline V lookup: CDR1 SNHLY, CDR2 FYNNEI. The CDR3 is 14 residues long. V lost 5 bases, J lost 6 bases, and 3 bases stayed unmatched. CDR3 sequence reads: CASSSGTSGNIQYF. CDR3 nucleotides: TGTGCCAGCAGTTCCGGGACTAGCGGAAACATTCAGTACTTC.

The gene calls are TRBV6-5 and TRBJ1-2; D not resolved. Trimming pared 10 bases from V and 2 bases from J, leaving 11 bases between. The CDR3 runs to 12 residues. Germline V lookup: CDR1 MNHEY, CDR2 SVGAGI. The CDR3 reads CATSDTNYGYTF. In DNA, the CDR3 is TGTGCCACCTCCGACACCAACTATGGCTACACCTTC.